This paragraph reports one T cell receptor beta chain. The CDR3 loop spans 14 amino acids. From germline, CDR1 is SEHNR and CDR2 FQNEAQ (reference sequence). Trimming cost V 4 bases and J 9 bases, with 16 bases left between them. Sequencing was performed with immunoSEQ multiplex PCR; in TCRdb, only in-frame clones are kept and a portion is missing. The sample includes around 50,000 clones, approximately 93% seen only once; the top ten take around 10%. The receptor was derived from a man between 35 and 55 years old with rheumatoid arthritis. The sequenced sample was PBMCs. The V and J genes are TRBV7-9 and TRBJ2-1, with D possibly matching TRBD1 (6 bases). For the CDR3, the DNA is TGTGCCAGCAGCTCCCAAACAGGGCTAGGTGAGCAGTTCTTC. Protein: CASSSQTGLGEQFF.